The 25 T cell receptor beta chains given below trace back to one sample, sequenced in a study of T cell repertoires in cytomegalovirus infection. Their antigens remain unidentified. One entry per CDR3 protein results from TCRdb running MiXCR on the reads. Among roughly 920,000 distinct CDR3 sequences listed, roughly 31% were seen once. The source material was cultured CD8+ T cells from PBMCs, sampled from culture after CMV antigen stimulation. All receptors come from a human donor in good health (CMV status not recorded). Some clones in this sample may be carry-over from other donors' samples.

A few counts support this clonotype. V and J are TRBV6-2 or TRBV6-3 and TRBJ1-2; TRBD1 agrees at 8 bases. The length of the CDR3 is 11 residues. V shed 10 bases, J shed 6 bases, and the junction held 4 bases outside the gene matches. The germline CDR1 and CDR2 sequences are MNHEY and SVGEGT. This chain's CDR3 is CATSTGDGYTF. The CDR3 DNA is TGTGCCACCTCGACAGGGGATGGCTACACCTTC.

As for this clonotype: A much larger clone lies one base from this, so it may be a read error. The gene calls are TRBV7-6 and TRBJ1-1; 7 bases align to TRBD1. The CDR3 has 13 residues. CDR1 SGHVS and CDR2 FNYEAQ come from the germline V gene. The CDR3 here is CANSLNRGREAFF. The CDR3 nucleotides read TGTGCCAACAGCTTGAACAGGGGACGTGAAGCTTTCTTT.

In its sample, this clonotype was seen a few times. CDR3: CASSLSSAGGVDTQYF. CDR3 sequence (DNA): TGTGCCAGCAGTTTATCGTCGGCGGGGGGGGTCGATACGCAGTATTTT. The chain links TRBV27 to TRBJ2-3; the match to TRBD2 covers 9 bases. Germline values: CDR1 MNHEY, CDR2 SMNVEV (reference sequence). J was trimmed by 6 bases and V by 0 bases; bases with no gene match: 7. The CDR3 covers 16 residues.

This clonotype turned up a few times. V usage is TRBV27 and J usage is TRBJ2-2; 8 nucleotides align to TRBD2. V shed 5 bases, J shed 3 bases, and the junction held 14 bases outside the gene matches. The CDR3 length is 18 residues. Germline lookup yields CDR1 MNHEY and CDR2 SMNVEV (reference sequence). CDR3 loop: CASSPPPGGVWYTGELFF. The CDR3 region has the DNA TGTGCCAGCAGTCCCCCCCCCGGGGGGGTCTGGTACACCGGGGAGCTGTTTTTT.

CDR3 sequence (DNA): TGTGCCACCAAGCCTAAACAAGGCAATGAGCAGTTCTTC. This gives the protein CATKPKQGNEQFF. The rearrangement links TRBV24-1 to TRBJ2-1, with unresolved D. V was pared by 8 bases and J by 6 bases, with 13 bases between. Per germline, CDR1 KGHDR and CDR2 SFDVKD. This CDR3 contains 13 residues.

The CDR3 here is CASGWMVDRVPSGSYNEQFF. CDR3 in DNA: TGTGCCAGCGGATGGATGGTGGACAGGGTACCTTCGGGCTCCTACAATGAGCAGTTCTTC. This chain uses TRBV12-3 or TRBV12-4 with TRBJ2-1; TRBD1 agrees at 8 bases. CDR3 length: 20 residues. Trimming at V came to 8 bases and at J to 0 bases, leaving 21 bases not matched to a gene.

The chain couples TRBV5-6 to TRBJ1-1; 7 bases match TRBD1. The CDR3 runs 14 residues. The germline CDR1 and CDR2 sequences are SGHDT and YYEEEE. The V and J ends lost 4 bases and 1 base, in that order; junction bases with no gene match: 4. The CDR3 sequence is CASSGRGRNTEAFF. CDR3 nucleotide sequence: TGTGCCAGCAGCGGCAGGGGGAGGAACACTGAAGCTTTCTTT. Drawing the rest from reference TRBV5-6 and TRBJ1-1, the complete variable domain is DAGVTQSPTHLIKTRGQQVTLRCSPKSGHDTVSWYQQALGQGPQFIFQYYEEEERQRGNFPDRFSGHQFPNYSSELNVNALLLGDSALYLCASSGRGRNTEAFFGQGTRLTVV.

The chain joins TRBV27 to TRBJ2-7, with 10 positions matching TRBD1. Germline CDR1 is MNHEY and CDR2 is SMNVEV (reference sequence). The J segment lost 2 bases and the V segment lost 2 bases, leaving 6 bases of the junction unmatched. The CDR3 spans 16 residues. The CDR3 here is CASSLTGTGATYEQYF. The CDR3 coding sequence is TGTGCCAGCAGTTTAACTGGGACAGGGGCAACCTACGAGCAGTACTTC.

This clonotype was recorded a few times. The J gene is TRBJ2-5, the V gene TRBV7-6, with D perhaps matching TRBD1 or TRBD2 (6 bases each). Germline values: CDR1 SGHVS, CDR2 FNYEAQ. CDR3 length: 15 residues. V lost 1 base and J lost 5, with 14 bases in between. The CDR3 loop is CASSLVPGAVETQYF. The CDR3 region has the DNA TGTGCCAGCAGCTTAGTACCGGGGGCCGTGGAGACCCAGTACTTC.

V usage is TRBV2 and J usage is TRBJ2-3; 8 nucleotides line up with TRBD2. The CDR3 is 14 residues long. V was clipped by 7 bases and J by 4 bases; unmatched bases: 7. CDR1 SNHLY and CDR2 FYNNEI come from the germline V gene. As DNA, the CDR3 is TGTGCCAGCATAGCGAGCGGGGGATCAGATACGCAGTATTTT. It is translated as CASIASGGSDTQYF.

V gene TRBV2 combines with J gene TRBJ2-3; TRBD1 aligns across 10 bases. Trimming took 3 bases from V and 4 from J; bases not matched to a gene: 10. Germline CDR1 reads SNHLY; CDR2 reads FYNNEI. The CDR3 contains 17 residues. CDR3 bases: TGTGCCAGCAGTGAGCCGGGACAGGGGTTTCCCCCAGATACGCAGTATTTT. It codes for CASSEPGQGFPPDTQYF. The complete variable domain, with remaining parts taken from reference TRBV2 and TRBJ2-3, reads EPEVTQTPSHQVTQMGQEVILRCVPISNHLYFYWYRQILGQKVEFLVSFYNNEISEKSEIFDDQFSVERPDGSNFTLKIRSTKLEDSAMYFCASSEPGQGFPPDTQYFGPGTRLTVL.

About this clonotype itself: A junction end diverges from the germline sequence, so it may reflect a read error. The chain uses TRBV11-2 and TRBJ1-2; no definite D call. The CDR3 runs 15 residues. CDR1 and CDR2 from the germline V gene are SGHAT and FQNNGV. CDR3 in DNA: TGTGTCAGCAGCGGAGGAACAGAATTTCTCTATGGCTACACCTTC. Its translation is CVSSGGTEFLYGYTF.

A remark on this clonotype: One end of the junction fails to match germline, which may point to a read error. The rearrangement uses TRBV5-1 and TRBJ2-3, with a possible D match to TRBD1 (5 bases). The CDR3 is 13 residues long. The germline CDR1 and CDR2 sequences are SGHRS and YFSETQ. The chain's CDR3 is CASSLGRVDTQYF. For the CDR3, the DNA is TGTGCCAGCAGCTTGGGCAGGGTTGATACGCAGTATTTT. Full variable domain (remainder filled in from reference TRBV5-1 and TRBJ2-3): KAGVTQTPRYLIKTRGQQVTLSCSPISGHRSVSWYQQTPGQGLQFLFEYFSETQRNKGNFPGRFSGRQFSNSRSEMNVSTLELGDSALYLCASSLGRVDTQYFGPGTRLTVL.

The sample holds a few counts of this clonotype. The chain has TRBV12-3 or TRBV12-4 and TRBJ2-5; D gene ambiguous. The CDR3 is made up of 14 amino acids. Between the trimmed V and J ends, which lost 3 bases and 7 bases, there was a span of 15 bases. The CDR3, as DNA: TGTGCCAGCAGTTTGGGCGTCCTTAAGACGACCCAGTACTTC. It codes for CASSLGVLKTTQYF.

CDR3 amino acids: CASSPLPTGAVVDKAFF. CDR3 DNA: TGTGCCAGCAGTCCTCTCCCGACAGGGGCCGTAGTCGATAAAGCTTTCTTT. J is TRBJ1-1 and V is TRBV27, with 8 positions matching TRBD1. This CDR3 has 17 residues. V gave up 5 bases and J gave up 9 bases; unmatched junction bases: 20. Germline V lookup: CDR1 MNHEY, CDR2 SMNVEV (reference sequence).

Many counts were recorded for this clonotype. In nucleotides, the CDR3 is TGTGCCAGTTGGAAAATAGCGGGGGCCCTCTACAATGAGCAGTTCTTC. Its translation is CASWKIAGALYNEQFF. The chain has TRBV19 and TRBJ2-1; 9 bases are a match to TRBD2. The V gene end was trimmed by 8 bases and the J gene end by 3 bases; junction bases not matched to a gene: 11. This CDR3 region has 16 residues. CDR1 is LNHDA, CDR2 SQIVND, per germline (reference sequence).

This sequence joins TRBV6-1 and TRBJ2-3; D ambiguous. The V and J ends lost 2 bases and 0 bases respectively, with 6 bases between them. There are 14 residues in the CDR3. Germline V lookup: CDR1 MNHNS, CDR2 SASEGT. The CDR3 nucleotides read TGTGCCAGCAGTGAACGTAAGAGCACAGATACGCAGTATTTT. Its translation: CASSERKSTDTQYF.

The V gene is TRBV10-3, the J gene TRBJ2-7; 9 nucleotides agree with TRBD1. The V segment lost 6 bases and the J segment 4 bases; nucleotides outside the gene matches: 4. This CDR3 region has 13 residues. The germline V gene has CDR1 ENHRY and CDR2 SYGVKD. The CDR3 DNA is TGTGCCATCAGCCGGGACAGGGATTACGAGCAGTACGTC. This sequence encodes CAISRDRDYEQYV.

This clonotype was seen ten or more times. The rearrangement uses TRBV7-9 and TRBJ2-2; 8 bases map to TRBD1. Germline loops: CDR1 SEHNR, CDR2 FQNEAQ (reference sequence). With V trimmed by 4 bases and J by 5 bases, 6 bases remained unmatched. The CDR3 contains 15 residues. The CDR3 reads CASSSGQGRTGELFF. The CDR3 coding sequence is TGTGCCAGCAGCTCCGGACAGGGAAGGACCGGGGAGCTGTTTTTT. The full variable domain, with the rest looked up from reference TRBV7-9 and TRBJ2-2, is DTGVSQNPRHKITKRGQNVTFRCDPISEHNRLYWYRQTLGQGPEFLTYFQNEAQLEKSRLLSDRFSAERPKGSFSTLEIQRTEQGDSAMYLCASSSGQGRTGELFFGEGSRLTVL.

This chain connects TRBV5-1 to TRBJ1-1; possibly TRBD1 for D (6 bases). The CDR3 length is 14 residues. Germline V CDR1 and CDR2: SGHRS, YFSETQ. Trimming took off 5 bases at V and 3 bases at J, with 14 bases between the two ends. CDR3 residues: CASSWRGADTEAFF. As DNA, the CDR3 is TGCGCCAGCAGTTGGCGGGGGGCGGACACTGAAGCTTTCTTT.

This clonotype appeared a few times. The chain is built from TRBV7-9 and TRBJ1-3; 8 bases match TRBD1. Per the germline V gene, CDR1 is SEHNR and CDR2 is FQNEAQ (reference sequence). J was trimmed by 3 bases and V by 5 bases; bases with no gene match: 3. CDR3 length equals 14 residues. The CDR3 protein is CASSRQGRGNTIYF. DNA for the CDR3: TGTGCCAGCAGCCGACAGGGGCGTGGAAACACCATATATTTT. Together with reference TRBV7-9 and TRBJ1-3, the CDR3 gives the full variable domain: DTGVSQNPRHKITKRGQNVTFRCDPISEHNRLYWYRQTLGQGPEFLTYFQNEAQLEKSRLLSDRFSAERPKGSFSTLEIQRTEQGDSAMYLCASSRQGRGNTIYFGEGSWLTVV.

The chain links TRBV24-1 to TRBJ1-5; 9 bases match TRBD1. Trimming took 3 bases from V and 6 from J; bases not matched to a gene: 5. The CDR3 is 15 amino acids. The V gene's germline CDR1 is KGHDR and CDR2 SFDVKD. The CDR3 protein is CATSDPTGGFQPQHF. The CDR3 DNA is TGTGCCACCAGTGATCCAACAGGGGGCTTTCAGCCCCAGCATTTT.

This clonotype was observed a single time. The V gene is TRBV24-1, the J gene TRBJ2-1, with D hard to call. The CDR3 sequence is 12 residues long. Germline V gene lookup returns CDR1 KGHDR and CDR2 SFDVKD. V lost 5 bases and J 5 bases, leaving 6 bases between the germline ends. The CDR3 nucleotides are TGTGCCACCAGTGGACACGACAATGAGCAGTTCTTC. Its protein product is CATSGHDNEQFF.

This clonotype occurred a few times. V is TRBV10-3 and J is TRBJ2-1, with unresolved D. The V gene lost 4 bases and the J gene lost 6 bases, with 16 bases spanning the gap. The CDR3 sequence is 15 residues long. Per the germline V gene, CDR1 is ENHRY and CDR2 is SYGVKD. Here the CDR3 reads CAISGHDGPFNEQFF. The CDR3, as DNA: TGTGCCATCAGTGGCCACGATGGTCCCTTCAATGAGCAGTTCTTC.

In its sample, this clonotype was seen a few times. This chain connects TRBV12-5 to TRBJ1-4, with 11 bases matching TRBD1. V dropped 6 bases and J dropped 3; count of bases not matched to a gene: 12. Germline V gene data show CDR1 as LGHNT and CDR2 as FRNRAP. The CDR3 covers 18 residues. CDR3 sequence: CASGPVRRDRGSNEKLFF. The CDR3 DNA reads as TGTGCTAGTGGCCCCGTCCGCCGGGACAGGGGGTCTAATGAAAAACTGTTTTTT.